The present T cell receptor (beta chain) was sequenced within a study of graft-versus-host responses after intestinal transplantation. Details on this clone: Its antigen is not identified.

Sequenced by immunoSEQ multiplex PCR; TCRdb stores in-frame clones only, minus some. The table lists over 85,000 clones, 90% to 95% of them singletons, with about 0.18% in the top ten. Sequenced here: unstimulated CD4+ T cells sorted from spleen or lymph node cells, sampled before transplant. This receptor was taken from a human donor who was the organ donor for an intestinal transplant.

The CDR3, as DNA: TGTGCCAGCAGCTTAGCGGGGACTAGCGGGTCAGATACGCAGTATTTT. Protein product: CASSLAGTSGSDTQYF. V and J are TRBV7-2 and TRBJ2-3; 12 nucleotides match TRBD2. The germline V gene has CDR1 SGHTA and CDR2 FQGNSA. The CDR3 covers 16 residues. Trimming cost V 0 bases and J 4 bases; bases outside gene matches: 2.